The clone carrying this T cell receptor beta chain was observed a handful of times. The antigen is not known. Whole-study results and caveats: Greatest tumor Treg TCR overlap was with tumor naive CD4+ cells. The larger cohort examined one V-J beta rearrangement, not whole repertoires.

With V trimmed by 0 bases and J by 9 bases, 9 bases remained unmatched. The CDR3 totals 15 residues. Germline lookup yields CDR1 SGHRS and CDR2 YFSETQ. Naive CD4+ cells had CD25+ Tregs removed. Semi-nested PCR with Nested Universal Primer A followed constant-region reverse priming of full-length variable regions. TCRdb recomputed calls from the 5' RACE reads with MiXCR, one row per CDR3 protein. The sample has tens of thousands of distinct CDR3 sequences, approximately 25% seen once. This chain connects TRBV5-1 to TRBJ2-1; 7 positions agree with TRBD1. Material: tumor-infiltrating naive CD4+ T cells sorted from the breast tumor. Regarding subset: naive CD4+ T cells, CD4+CD45RA+CD25-. The origin of this receptor is a female donor with breast cancer. CDR3 loop: CASSLAEGAMSEQFF. The CDR3, as DNA: TGCGCCAGCAGCTTGGCTGAGGGGGCTATGAGTGAGCAGTTCTTC.